This T cell receptor beta chain was sequenced during a study of cytomegalovirus exposure and HLA in healthy donors. Study observations and caveats: Later on, a genetic analysis was performed. It linked a missense variant in DCLRE1C with V- and J-gene trimming of TCR beta.

As concerns this clone: Antigen unknown.

PCR amplification relied on 60 Vbeta primers (plus 13 Jbeta primers). Clones were read by immunoSEQ multiplex PCR, and TCRdb kept only the in-frame ones, dropping some. Altogether 200,000 to 250,000 clones are present, 70% to 90% being singletons, with the ten largest covering 8%. The sequenced sample consisted of PBMCs. The receptor's source is a woman aged 60 to 75 in good health and CMV-seropositive.

CDR3 in amino acids: CASSLVGGTSTDTQYF. The DNA for the CDR3 is TGTGCCAGCAGCTTGGTCGGCGGGACTAGCACAGATACGCAGTATTTT. The chain carries TRBV5-4 and TRBJ2-3; TRBD2 might be the D (6 bases). Trimming stripped 0 bases from V and 0 bases from J, with 11 bases between. The CDR3 loop spans 16 amino acids. Germline V gene sequence: CDR1 SGHNT, CDR2 YYREEE (reference sequence).